Each of the 32 T cell receptor beta chains below was sequenced from the same sample in a study of CD8 T cells in ankylosing spondylitis. One entry per CDR3 protein, called by TCRdb with MiXCR from the 5' RACE reads. The data show roughly 170,000 distinct CDR3 sequences, 9.8% seen once. The sample taken for sequencing was blood, either unsorted or a sorted T cell fraction (not recorded which). Receptor source: a female donor with ankylosing spondylitis or in good health (not recorded which).

This clonotype has ten or more counts. The chain employs TRBV27 and TRBJ1-2, with TRBD1 identical over 8 bases. This CDR3 spans 14 amino acids. Germline V CDR1 and CDR2: MNHEY, SMNVEV (reference sequence). With V trimmed by 2 bases and J by 7 bases, 6 bases remained unmatched. CDR3 protein: CASSLAGGAFGYTF. The CDR3 nucleotides are TGTGCCAGCAGTTTAGCAGGGGGCGCGTTTGGCTACACCTTC.

This clonotype appeared many times. This chain links TRBV5-1 with TRBJ2-6, with 8 bases lining up with TRBD1. V shed 4 bases and J 0 bases; nucleotides not matched to a gene: 9. The CDR3 has 18 amino acids. Germline-derived CDR1 and CDR2 are SGHRS and YFSETQ. CDR3 DNA: TGCGCCAGCAGCAAAATGGACAGGGCCCACTCTGGGGCCAACGTCCTGACTTTC. Translation: CASSKMDRAHSGANVLTF.

The table lists this clonotype with a few counts. The J gene is TRBJ1-1, the V gene TRBV7-9; D gene unclear. CDR1 and CDR2 from the germline V gene are SEHNR and FQNEAQ (reference sequence). The CDR3 is made up of 14 amino acids. Deletions cut 2 bases from V and 3 bases from J, with 10 bases between. The CDR3 DNA follows: TGTGCCAGCAGCTTAACAAACCGAGACACTGAAGCTTTCTTT. It specifies CASSLTNRDTEAFF.

There are a few counts of this clonotype. The chain is built from TRBV4-3 and TRBJ2-5; D not resolved. The CDR3 totals 13 residues. Per germline, CDR1 LGHNA and CDR2 YSLEER. V lost 0 bases, J lost 8 bases, and 10 bases lay in between. CDR3: CASSQDIADTQYF. The CDR3 DNA reads TGCGCCAGCAGCCAAGATATCGCAGACACCCAGTACTTC.

This chain links TRBV5-1 with TRBJ2-1; 9 bases line up with TRBD2. V lost 4 bases and J lost 6; bases outside the gene matches: 2. This CDR3 is built from 13 residues. Germline CDR1 is SGHRS and CDR2 is YFSETQ. The CDR3 here is CASSGTSFNEQFF. CDR3 DNA sequence: TGCGCCAGCAGCGGGACTAGCTTCAATGAGCAGTTCTTC.

The rearrangement links TRBV6-5 to TRBJ2-1; 9 bases agree with TRBD2. This CDR3 has 15 amino acids. Germline V gives CDR1 MNHEY, CDR2 SVGAGI. J lost 8 bases, V lost 4 bases, and 9 bases had no gene match. The CDR3 spells CASSSLAGGGHEQFF. Here the CDR3 DNA reads TGTGCCAGCAGTTCCCTGGCGGGAGGGGGCCATGAGCAGTTCTTC.

The chain has TRBV9 and TRBJ2-1; D unclear. The CDR3 consists of 11 residues. CDR1 SGDLS and CDR2 YYNGEE come from the germline V gene. With 1 base removed from V and 10 bases from J, the gap between germline ends came to 6 bases. In DNA form, the CDR3 reads TGTGCCAGCAGCGTAAACGGCGAGCAGTTCTTC. Translated, it gives CASSVNGEQFF.

The gene calls are TRBV11-2 and TRBJ2-7; D is perhaps TRBD2 (6 bases). The ends were cut back, 4 bases at V and 3 bases at J, with 13 bases in the middle. The germline CDR1 and CDR2 sequences are SGHAT and FQNNGV. The CDR3 runs 14 residues. CDR3 loop: CASSYGTVNYEQYF. The CDR3 nucleotides read TGTGCCAGCAGCTACGGGACTGTGAACTACGAGCAGTACTTC.

The gene calls are TRBV28 and TRBJ2-3, with a weak D call TRBD2 (6 bases). Germline V lookup: CDR1 MDHEN, CDR2 SYDVKM. The CDR3 is made up of 15 amino acids. Trimming left V 6 bases short and J 2 bases short, with 15 bases between. For the CDR3, the DNA is TGTGCCAGCAGAAATCTAGCGAGGCACACAGATACGCAGTATTTT. Amino acid sequence: CASRNLARHTDTQYF.

The sample holds many counts of this clonotype. The genes are TRBV20-1 and TRBJ1-2; 7 positions agree with TRBD1. This CDR3 region has 14 residues. Germline CDR1 DFQATT, CDR2 SNEGSKA (reference sequence). The J segment lost 4 bases and the V segment lost 0 bases, leaving 5 bases of the junction unmatched. Here the CDR3 reads CSARDRDSPYGYTF. CDR3 coding DNA: TGCAGTGCTAGAGATCGGGACAGCCCCTATGGCTACACCTTC.

This clonotype was counted only a few times. The chain employs TRBV5-6 and TRBJ1-2; 9 nucleotides align to TRBD1. CDR3 size: 15 residues. Germline CDR1 and CDR2: SGHDT and YYEEEE. The V segment lost 3 bases and the J segment 4 bases; nucleotides outside the gene matches: 7. CDR3 protein: CASSYPGTGTYGYTF. The CDR3 DNA sequence: TGTGCCAGCAGCTATCCCGGGACAGGGACCTATGGCTACACCTTC.

There are a few counts of this clonotype. The J gene is TRBJ1-5, the V gene TRBV4-3; D perhaps matches TRBD1 (5 bases). The V and J ends lost 1 base and 1 base respectively, with 11 bases between them. This CDR3 region has 16 residues. Germline-derived CDR1 and CDR2 are LGHNA and YSLEER. The CDR3 DNA is TGCGCCAGCAGCCAAGGTACGGGACTGAGCAATCAGCCCCAGCATTTT. Amino acid sequence: CASSQGTGLSNQPQHF.

In its sample, this clonotype was seen a few times. The chain couples TRBV7-6 to TRBJ2-1, with D perhaps TRBD1 or TRBD2 (5 bases each). Trimming removed 2 bases at V and 7 bases at J, with 15 bases between. The CDR3 sequence is 15 residues long. Germline CDR1 reads SGHVS; CDR2 reads FNYEAQ. For the CDR3, the DNA is TGTGCCAGCAGCTTATTAGGGGACGGGAAGAATGAGCAGTTCTTC. It codes for CASSLLGDGKNEQFF. The full variable domain, rest sourced from reference TRBV7-6 and TRBJ2-1, is GAGVSQSPRYKVTKRGQDVALRCDPISGHVSLYWYRQALGQGPEFLTYFNYEAQQDKSGLPNDRFSAERPEGSISTLTIQRTEQRDSAMYRCASSLLGDGKNEQFFGPGTRLTVL.

The chain recombines TRBV21-1 with TRBJ2-1. TRBV21-1 is flagged as a pseudogene. CDR3 length: 15 amino acids. In DNA, the CDR3 is TGTGCCAGCAGCAAAGTAACAGCCAGATACAATGAGCAGTTCTTC. Amino acids: CASSKVTARYNEQFF.

The chain carries TRBV6-5 and TRBJ1-1; D remains unclear. The length of the CDR3 is 14 residues. V gave up 4 bases and J gave up 5 bases, with 14 bases separating them. Germline lookup yields CDR1 MNHEY and CDR2 SVGAGI. CDR3 residues: CASSSDAGRTEAFF. The CDR3 DNA is TGTGCCAGCAGTTCGGACGCGGGGAGGACTGAAGCTTTCTTT.

V usage is TRBV9 and J usage is TRBJ2-5; 10 bases map to TRBD2. J gave up 3 bases and V 3 bases, and 5 bases lay outside the gene matches. The germline gives CDR1 SGDLS, CDR2 YYNGEE. The CDR3 totals 15 residues. Here the CDR3 DNA reads TGTGCCAGCAGCGGAATAGCGGGAGGTGAAGAGACCCAGTACTTC. Translating gives CASSGIAGGEETQYF.

The table lists this clonotype with a few counts. The V and J genes are TRBV7-6 and TRBJ1-5; possibly TRBD1 for D (6 bases). The germline CDR1 and CDR2 sequences are SGHVS and FNYEAQ. V lost 1 base, J lost 3 bases, and 10 bases lay in between. This CDR3 has 15 amino acids. In DNA, the CDR3 is TGTGCCAGCAGCTTAGGAGGGGGGATCAATCAGCCCCAGCATTTT. This sequence encodes CASSLGGGINQPQHF.

The chain is built from TRBV20-1 and TRBJ2-7, with 9 nucleotides matching TRBD1. The CDR3 runs to 14 residues. Germline-derived CDR1 and CDR2 are DFQATT and SNEGSKA (reference sequence). V lost 5 bases and J lost 2; bases outside the gene matches: 7. The CDR3 sequence: CSAPGTGRTYEQYF. The DNA for the CDR3 is TGCAGTGCTCCTGGGACAGGGAGGACCTACGAGCAGTACTTC.

This clonotype was detected only a few times. The V call is TRBV27, the J call TRBJ2-7; D gene ambiguous. Trimming took off 9 bases at V and 2 bases at J, with 14 bases between the two ends. Germline values: CDR1 MNHEY, CDR2 SMNVEV (reference sequence). The CDR3 has 13 residues. The CDR3 DNA is TGTGCCAGTCGAAGACTCGACGCCTACGAGCAGTACTTC. It is translated as CASRRLDAYEQYF.

This clonotype turned up a few times. The V call is TRBV27, the J call TRBJ2-3; possibly TRBD1 or TRBD2 for D (5 bases each). V was cut by 6 bases and J by 6 bases, with 19 bases left in between. The germline CDR1 and CDR2 sequences are MNHEY and SMNVEV (reference sequence). The CDR3 sequence is 15 residues long. CDR3 sequence reads: CASRHRDAPRDTQYF. CDR3 DNA: TGTGCCAGCAGGCACCGGGACGCACCGAGGGATACGCAGTATTTT.

DNA for the CDR3: TGCGCCAGCAGCCAAGACGCGGGAGGGCCCTTTCTTGAGCAGTTCTTC. Translated, it gives CASSQDAGGPFLEQFF. This sequence joins TRBV4-3 and TRBJ2-1; 9 nucleotides align to TRBD2. The germline V gene has CDR1 LGHNA and CDR2 YSLEER. The CDR3 loop spans 16 amino acids. V was clipped by 0 bases and J by 9 bases; unmatched bases: 9.

This clonotype has ten or more counts. J is TRBJ2-2 and V is TRBV24-1; TRBD1 matches 7 bases. J was trimmed by 3 bases and V by 7 bases; bases with no gene match: 7. This CDR3 has 15 amino acids. In germline, CDR1 is KGHDR, CDR2 SFDVKD. The CDR3 nucleotides are TGTGCCACCAGAGGACAGGACCAGGACACCGGGGAGCTGTTTTTT. It yields the protein CATRGQDQDTGELFF.

This clonotype was seen a few times. The CDR3 nucleotides read TGTGCCAGCAGTGTAGACAGGGACGCCTACGAGCAGTACTTC. Amino acids: CASSVDRDAYEQYF. The chain employs TRBV27 and TRBJ2-7, with 7 positions matching TRBD1. The V segment lost 5 bases and the J segment 2 bases; nucleotides outside the gene matches: 6. From germline, CDR1 is MNHEY and CDR2 SMNVEV (reference sequence). This CDR3 comprises 14 residues.

This clonotype showed up just a few times. The CDR3 DNA reads TGTGCCAGCAGTTTAGGGACTACCTCCACAGATACGCAGTATTTT. Translating it yields CASSLGTTSTDTQYF. The genes are TRBV12-3 or TRBV12-4 and TRBJ2-3, with D maybe TRBD2 (6 bases). The CDR3 consists of 15 residues. Between the trimmed V and J ends, which lost 1 base and 2 bases, there was a span of 10 bases.

This clonotype was observed a handful of times. The chain uses TRBV4-3 and TRBJ2-7; weak D call: TRBD1 (7 bases). The CDR3 length is 14 residues. The V and J ends lost 1 base and 6 bases respectively, with 13 bases between them. CDR1 is LGHNA, CDR2 YSLEER, per germline. The CDR3 nucleotides are TGCGCCAGCAGCCAAGCGGGCAGGGGGGTCGAGCAGTACTTC. Amino acid sequence: CASSQAGRGVEQYF.

The rearrangement joins TRBV7-2 to TRBJ2-4; 8 nucleotides agree with TRBD1. J was trimmed by 8 bases and V by 4 bases; bases with no gene match: 7. The CDR3 covers 14 residues. Germline V gene sequence: CDR1 SGHTA, CDR2 FQGNSA. The CDR3 region is CASSSWTGWDIQYF. The CDR3, as DNA: TGTGCCAGCAGCTCTTGGACAGGGTGGGACATTCAGTACTTC. Full variable domain (remainder filled in from reference TRBV7-2 and TRBJ2-4): GAGVSQSPSNKVTEKGKDVELRCDPISGHTALYWYRQSLGQGLEFLIYFQGNSAPDKSGLPSDRFSAERTGGSVSTLTIQRTQQEDSAVYLCASSSWTGWDIQYFGAGTRLSVL.

This clonotype came up many times. This chain links TRBV4-3 with TRBJ1-1; no definite D call. Germline-derived CDR1 and CDR2 are LGHNA and YSLEER. The ends were cut back, 1 base at V and 4 bases at J, with 13 bases in the middle. CDR3 length equals 15 residues. The CDR3 DNA sequence: TGCGCCAGCAGCCAAGGTTATTCGGAGCGCACTGAAGCTTTCTTT. Amino acids: CASSQGYSERTEAFF.

This clonotype was detected a few times. The chain carries TRBV11-2 and TRBJ2-3; 9 nucleotides agree with TRBD2. The CDR3 runs 18 residues. V lost 4 bases and J lost 0; bases outside the gene matches: 11. Germline assignment: CDR1 SGHAT and CDR2 FQNNGV. CDR3 loop: CASSSGSPAGGSTDTQYF. CDR3 sequence (DNA): TGTGCCAGCAGCTCCGGTAGCCCAGCGGGAGGTAGCACAGATACGCAGTATTTT.

The chain's CDR3 is CSATQPGTGAHEQYF. The CDR3 nucleotides read TGCAGTGCTACTCAACCCGGGACAGGGGCCCACGAGCAGTACTTC. This sequence joins TRBV20-1 and TRBJ2-7, with 10 bases aligning to TRBD1. This CDR3 has 15 residues. Trimming removed 4 bases from V and 5 bases from J; junction bases left unmatched: 11. CDR1 and CDR2 (germline): DFQATT, SNEGSKA (reference sequence).

This clonotype was recorded at least ten times. The junction differs from germline at one of its ends, possibly a read error. V usage is TRBV12-3 or TRBV12-4 and J usage is TRBJ1-1; a possible D gene is TRBD1 (5 bases). This CDR3 region has 11 residues. The CDR3 protein is CASSLAGEAFF. The CDR3, as DNA: TGCGCCAGCAGCTTGGCAGGGGAAGCTTTCTTT.

The CDR3 DNA sequence: TGCAGCGTTACCCCCAAAAACTATGGCTACACCTTC. Translating gives CSVTPKNYGYTF. V and J are TRBV29-1 and TRBJ1-2, with D uncertain. The V gene's germline CDR1 is SQVTM and CDR2 ANQGSEA. With 5 bases removed from V and 2 bases from J, the gap between germline ends came to 9 bases. CDR3 size: 12 residues. Combining the CDR3 with reference TRBV29-1 and TRBJ1-2 gives the whole variable domain SAVISQKPSRDICQRGTSLTIQCQVDSQVTMMFWYRQQPGQSLTLIATANQGSEATYESGFVIDKFPISRPNLTFSTLTVSNMSPEDSSIYLCSVTPKNYGYTFGSGTRLTVV.

The chain is built from TRBV11-2 and TRBJ1-1; the D is unclear. Trimming left V 3 bases short and J 10 bases short, with 9 bases between. The length of the CDR3 is 11 residues. Germline assignment: CDR1 SGHAT and CDR2 FQNNGV. The CDR3 DNA is TGTGCCAGCAGCTTGGCAGGAACAGCTTTCTTT. It is translated as CASSLAGTAFF. Based on the CDR3 plus reference TRBV11-2 and TRBJ1-1, the full variable domain is EAGVAQSPRYKIIEKRQSVAFWCNPISGHATLYWYQQILGQGPKLLIQFQNNGVVDDSQLPKDRFSAERLKGVDSTLKIQPAKLEDSAVYLCASSLAGTAFFGQGTRLTVV.